Shown below are 2 T cell receptor beta chains from a single sample sequenced in a study of CD8 T cells in ankylosing spondylitis. Each CDR3 protein is one row after TCRdb ran MiXCR on the 5' RACE reads. There are 29,000 or so distinct CDR3 sequences in the sample; less than 5.5% occur only once, and roughly 1.8% lies in the top ten. The specimen was blood, either unsorted or a sorted T cell fraction (not recorded which). The receptors derive from a female donor with ankylosing spondylitis or in good health (not recorded which).

This clonotype was picked up many times. The gene calls are TRBV9 and TRBJ2-1, with D possibly being TRBD2 (5 bases). Germline lookup yields CDR1 SGDLS and CDR2 YYNGEE. The CDR3 sequence is 16 residues long. V lost 0 bases to trimming and J lost 4 bases, with 14 bases between them. CDR3 in amino acids: CASSVAISGQYNEQFF. DNA of the CDR3: TGTGCCAGCAGCGTAGCTATCAGCGGTCAATACAATGAGCAGTTCTTC.

This clonotype occurred many times. For the CDR3, the DNA is TGTGCCAGCAGCGTATCAGTCGTCGGCGATTCACCCCTCCACTTT. Translation gives CASSVSVVGDSPLHF. The V call is TRBV9, the J call TRBJ1-6; D ambiguous. Per the germline V gene, CDR1 is SGDLS and CDR2 is YYNGEE. Trimming left V 1 base short and J 8 bases short, with 13 bases between. The CDR3 runs 15 residues.